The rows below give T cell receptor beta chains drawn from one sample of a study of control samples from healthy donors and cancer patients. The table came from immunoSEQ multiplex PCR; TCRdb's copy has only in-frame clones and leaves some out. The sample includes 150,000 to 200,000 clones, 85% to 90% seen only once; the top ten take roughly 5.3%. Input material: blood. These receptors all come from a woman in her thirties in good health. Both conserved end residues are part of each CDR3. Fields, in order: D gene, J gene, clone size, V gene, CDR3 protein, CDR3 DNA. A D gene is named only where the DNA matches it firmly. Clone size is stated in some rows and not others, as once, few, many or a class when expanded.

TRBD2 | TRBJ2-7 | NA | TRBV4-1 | CASSQDRLAGEGQYF | TGCGCCAGCAGCCAAGATAGACTAGCGGGGGAAGGGCAGTACTTC
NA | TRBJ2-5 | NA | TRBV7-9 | CASSLSRGETQYF | TGTGCCAGCAGCTTATCACGGGGAGAGACCCAGTACTTC
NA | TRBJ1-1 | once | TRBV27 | CASSFRGSNTEAFF | TGTGCCAGCAGTTTCAGGGGCTCGAACACTGAAGCTTTCTTT
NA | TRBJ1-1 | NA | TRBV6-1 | CASSELGADTEAFF | TGTGCCAGCAGTGAATTGGGGGCCGACACTGAAGCTTTCTTT
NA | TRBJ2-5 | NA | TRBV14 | CASSQGLKGTQYF | TGTGCCAGCAGCCAAGGTTTAAAGGGGACCCAGTACTTC
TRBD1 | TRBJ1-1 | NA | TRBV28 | CASRPTGGAEAFF | TGTGCCAGCAGACCTACAGGGGGCGCTGAAGCTTTCTTT
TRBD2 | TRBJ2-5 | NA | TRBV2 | CAGTSGRAGETQYF | TGTGCCGGGACTAGCGGGAGGGCCGGGGAGACCCAGTACTTC
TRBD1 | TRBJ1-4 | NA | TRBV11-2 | CASSSMTGKNEKLFF | TGTGCCAGCAGCTCGATGACAGGGAAAAATGAAAAACTGTTTTTT
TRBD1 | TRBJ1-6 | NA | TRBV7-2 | CASSARTGGSNSPLHF | TGTGCCAGCAGCGCCAGAACAGGGGGGAGTAATTCACCCCTCCACTTT
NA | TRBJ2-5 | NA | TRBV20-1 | CSASPQETQYF | TGCAGTGCTAGTCCCCAAGAGACCCAGTACTTC
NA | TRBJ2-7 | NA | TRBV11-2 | CASSLDGGPGISYEQYF | TGTGCCAGCAGCTTAGACGGGGGACCGGGGATCTCCTACGAGCAGTACTTC
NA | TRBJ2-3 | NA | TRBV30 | CAWRDSTDTQYF | TGTGCCTGGAGAGACAGCACAGATACGCAGTATTTT
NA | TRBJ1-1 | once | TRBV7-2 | CASSFDGDLNTEAFF | TGTGCCAGCAGCTTTGATGGGGACTTGAACACTGAAGCTTTCTTT
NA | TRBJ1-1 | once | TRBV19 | CASSNRNTEAFF | TGTGCCAGTAGTAACCGGAACACTGAAGCTTTCTTT